This T cell receptor beta chain comes out of a study of PD-L1 blockade in urothelial cancer. Clones were sequenced by immunoSEQ multiplex PCR, and TCRdb holds only the in-frame ones, with some missing. The repertoire holds approximately 37,000 clones, with more than 70% as singletons. This CDR3 region has 16 residues. The ends lost 5 bases at V and 2 bases at J; junction bases unmatched: 6. Germline V gene sequence: CDR1 LNHDA, CDR2 SQIVND (reference sequence). V and J are TRBV19 and TRBJ2-3; 11 positions match TRBD1. This TCR was recovered from a man in his sixties with urothelial cancer. Sequenced here: PBMCs, sampled around atezolizumab (anti-PD-L1) treatment. The CDR3 sequence is CASSPRTGGPTDTQYF. The CDR3 coding sequence is TGTGCCAGTAGTCCCAGGACAGGGGGCCCCACAGATACGCAGTATTTT.